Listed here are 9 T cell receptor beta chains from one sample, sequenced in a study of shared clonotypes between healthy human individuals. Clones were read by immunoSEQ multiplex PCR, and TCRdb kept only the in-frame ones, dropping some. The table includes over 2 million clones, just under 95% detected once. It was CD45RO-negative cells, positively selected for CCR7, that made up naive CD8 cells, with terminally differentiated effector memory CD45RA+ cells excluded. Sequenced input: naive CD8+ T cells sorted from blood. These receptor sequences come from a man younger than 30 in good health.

CDR3 protein: CASSHDRPFNQPQHF. In DNA, the CDR3 is TGCGCCAGCAGCCACGACAGGCCCTTCAATCAGCCCCAGCATTTT. This rearrangement joins TRBV4-1 to TRBJ1-5; weak D call: TRBD1 (6 bases). Deletions cut 3 bases from V and 3 bases from J, with 12 bases between. The germline CDR1 and CDR2 sequences are MGHRA and YSYEKL. The CDR3 loop spans 15 amino acids.

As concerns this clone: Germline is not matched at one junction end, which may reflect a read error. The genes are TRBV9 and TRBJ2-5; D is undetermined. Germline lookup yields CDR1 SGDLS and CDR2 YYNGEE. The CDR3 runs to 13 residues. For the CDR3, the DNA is TGTGCCAGCAGCGAGGCCCCCTTAGAGGCCCAGTACTTC. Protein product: CASSEAPLEAQYF.

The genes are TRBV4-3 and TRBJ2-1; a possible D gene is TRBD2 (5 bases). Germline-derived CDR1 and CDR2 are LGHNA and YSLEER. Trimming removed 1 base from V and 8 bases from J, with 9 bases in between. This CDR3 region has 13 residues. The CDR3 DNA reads TGCGCCAGCAGCCAAGTCGGAGGTGATGAGCAGTTCTTC. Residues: CASSQVGGDEQFF.

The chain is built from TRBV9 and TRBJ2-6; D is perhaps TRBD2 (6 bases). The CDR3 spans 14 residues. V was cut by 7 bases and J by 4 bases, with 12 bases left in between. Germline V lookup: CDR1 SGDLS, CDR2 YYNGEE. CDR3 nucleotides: TGTGCCAGCGGGGGGTTTTCAGGGGCCAACGTCCTGACTTTC. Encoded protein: CASGGFSGANVLTF.

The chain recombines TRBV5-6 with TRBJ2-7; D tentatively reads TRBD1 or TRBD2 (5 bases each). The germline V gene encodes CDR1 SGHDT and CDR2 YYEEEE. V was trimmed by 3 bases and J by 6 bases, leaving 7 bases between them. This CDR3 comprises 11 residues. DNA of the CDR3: TGTGCCAGCAGCTCGGGACCCGAGCAGTACTTC. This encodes CASSSGPEQYF.

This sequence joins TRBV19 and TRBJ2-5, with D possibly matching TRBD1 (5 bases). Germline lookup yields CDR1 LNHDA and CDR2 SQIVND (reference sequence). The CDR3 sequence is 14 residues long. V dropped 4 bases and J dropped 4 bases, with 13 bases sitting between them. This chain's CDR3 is CASSTQGSLETQYF. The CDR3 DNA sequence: TGTGCCAGTAGTACCCAGGGTAGTCTAGAGACCCAGTACTTC.

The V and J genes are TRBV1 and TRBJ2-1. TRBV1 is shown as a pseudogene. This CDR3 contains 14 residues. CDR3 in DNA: TGCACCAGCAGCCCTTTCTTGGTAGCAGGCGAGCAGTTCTTC. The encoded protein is CTSSPFLVAGEQFF.

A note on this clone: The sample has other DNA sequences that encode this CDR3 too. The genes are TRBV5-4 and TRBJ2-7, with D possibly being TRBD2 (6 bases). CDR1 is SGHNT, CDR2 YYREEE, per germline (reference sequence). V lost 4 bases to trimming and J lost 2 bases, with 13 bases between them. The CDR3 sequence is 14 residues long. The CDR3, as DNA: TGTGCCAGCAGCCTTTGGGACTCTACCTACGAGCAGTACTTC. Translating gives CASSLWDSTYEQYF.

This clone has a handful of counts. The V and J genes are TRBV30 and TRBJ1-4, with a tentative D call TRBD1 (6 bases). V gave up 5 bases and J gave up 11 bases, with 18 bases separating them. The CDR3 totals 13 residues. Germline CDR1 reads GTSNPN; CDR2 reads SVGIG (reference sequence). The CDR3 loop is CAWAPGQGWKLFF. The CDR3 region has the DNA TGTGCCTGGGCCCCCGGGCAGGGGTGGAAACTGTTTTTT.